This entry concerns a single TCR beta chain. The antigen is undetermined. Clones were read by immunoSEQ multiplex PCR, and TCRdb kept only the in-frame ones, dropping some. The table has tens of thousands of clones, 75% to 90% seen once. The germline V and J ends were trimmed by 5 bases and 6 bases, with 17 bases remaining between them. The CDR3 has 14 residues. CDR1 and CDR2 from the germline V gene are SGHVS and FQNEAQ. These data belong to a study of a mutant IDH1 vaccine in newly diagnosed glioma. Whole-study context: A roughly 62% male, approximately 38% female split and a mean age of 40.4 years characterized treated patients.

Documented time point: week 11, during vaccination. Doses of 300 ug of mutant IDH1 20-mer peptide were given with topical imiquimod. The chain uses TRBV7-8 and TRBJ2-7, with D perhaps being TRBD1 or TRBD2 (5 bases each). Sequences were derived from PBMCs, sampled from a glioma patient whose treatment included an IDH1 peptide vaccine. The clonotype comes from a middle-aged man with glioma. The CDR3 DNA reads TGTGCCAGCAGCCCGCTAGCAGGACATGTCGAGCAGTACTTC. This translates into CASSPLAGHVEQYF.